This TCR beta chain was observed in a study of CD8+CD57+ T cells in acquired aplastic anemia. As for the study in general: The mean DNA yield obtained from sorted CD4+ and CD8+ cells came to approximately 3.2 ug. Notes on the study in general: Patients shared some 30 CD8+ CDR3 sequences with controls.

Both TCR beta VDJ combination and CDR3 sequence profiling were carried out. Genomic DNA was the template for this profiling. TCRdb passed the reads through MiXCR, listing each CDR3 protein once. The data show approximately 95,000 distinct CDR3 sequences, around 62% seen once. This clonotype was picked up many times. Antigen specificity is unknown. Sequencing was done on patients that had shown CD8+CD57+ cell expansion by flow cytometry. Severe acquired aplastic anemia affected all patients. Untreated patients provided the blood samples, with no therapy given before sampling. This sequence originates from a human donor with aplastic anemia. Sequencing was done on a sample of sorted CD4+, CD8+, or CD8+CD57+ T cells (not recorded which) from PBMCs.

The CDR3 sequence: CASSPLLRGGTEAFF. The CDR3, as DNA: TGTGCCAGCAGCCCTCTACTCAGGGGAGGCACTGAAGCTTTCTTT. The chain joins TRBV3-1 to TRBJ1-1, with D perhaps TRBD1 (6 bases). Germline loops: CDR1 LGHDT, CDR2 YNNKEL (reference sequence). Trimming shortened V by 4 bases and J by 4 bases, and 16 bases separated the two germline ends. There are 15 residues in the CDR3.